The 20 T cell receptor beta chains given below trace back to one sample, sequenced in a study of Graves' ophthalmopathy and Graves' hyperthyroidism. CDR3 regions of TCR beta were amplified from RNA transcripts. An opening RT-PCR round employed HTBI primers and preceded a second-round multiplex PCR. TCRdb ran MiXCR on the multiplex PCR reads and lists one entry per CDR3 protein. This sample carries 450,000 or so distinct CDR3 sequences, approximately 15% of them seen once, and the ten largest clones take 8% to 10%. Material: blood. The receptor source for this set is a woman in her 30s with Graves' ophthalmopathy.

This clonotype was seen ten or more times. The V gene is TRBV19, the J gene TRBJ2-5; 8 bases align to TRBD1. Trimming at V came to 3 bases and at J to 2 bases, leaving 2 bases not matched to a gene. The CDR3 is 14 residues long. Germline-derived CDR1 and CDR2 are LNHDA and SQIVND (reference sequence). The CDR3 DNA reads as TGTGCCAGTAGTATGGACAGGGTACAAGAGACCCAGTACTTC. Translated: CASSMDRVQETQYF.

This clonotype was recorded at least ten times. The chain joins TRBV5-1 to TRBJ1-1; D is ambiguous. CDR1 and CDR2 from the germline V gene are SGHRS and YFSETQ. This CDR3 is 13 amino acids long. V was trimmed by 0 bases and J by 2 bases, leaving 5 bases between them. This chain's CDR3 is CASSLELNTEAFF. CDR3 sequence (DNA): TGCGCCAGCAGCTTGGAACTTAACACTGAAGCTTTCTTT. The full variable domain, in which reference TRBV5-1 and TRBJ1-1 provide the parts outside the CDR3, is KAGVTQTPRYLIKTRGQQVTLSCSPISGHRSVSWYQQTPGQGLQFLFEYFSETQRNKGNFPGRFSGRQFSNSRSEMNVSTLELGDSALYLCASSLELNTEAFFGQGTRLTVV.

V is TRBV6-1 and J is TRBJ1-5; D gene ambiguous. This CDR3 is built from 14 residues. Germline CDR1 and CDR2: MNHNS and SASEGT. With 5 bases removed from V and 3 bases from J, the gap between germline ends came to 11 bases. CDR3 nucleotide sequence: TGTGCCAGCAGTCAGGTGCCGGCCAATCAGCCCCAGCATTTT. Translating gives CASSQVPANQPQHF.

This clonotype was recorded a few times. The V and J genes are TRBV12-3 or TRBV12-4 and TRBJ1-1; 8 bases match TRBD1. The V gene end was trimmed by 3 bases and the J gene end by 6 bases; junction bases not matched to a gene: 6. The CDR3 length is 14 residues. The CDR3 here is CASSFWTGRAEAFF. DNA of the CDR3: TGTGCCAGCAGTTTCTGGACAGGGAGGGCTGAAGCTTTCTTT.

In its sample, this clonotype was seen many times. This chain uses TRBV6-5 with TRBJ2-2; 8 bases agree with TRBD2. Germline trimming cut 0 bases from V and 4 bases from J; bases unmatched to any gene: 1. Germline V gene sequence: CDR1 MNHEY, CDR2 SVGAGI. This CDR3 is built from 15 residues. CDR3 in DNA: TGTGCCAGCAGTTACTCTAGCGGGGCCACCGGGGAGCTGTTTTTT. The encoded protein is CASSYSSGATGELFF.

This clonotype appeared many times. The chain uses TRBV20-1 and TRBJ2-7; 12 nucleotides match TRBD2. This CDR3 is built from 15 residues. The J segment lost 2 bases and the V segment lost 3 bases, leaving 5 bases of the junction unmatched. Germline CDR1 DFQATT, CDR2 SNEGSKA (reference sequence). DNA for the CDR3: TGCAGTGCTAGGCCTCTAGCGGGAGGGACCTACGAGCAGTACTTC. Amino acids: CSARPLAGGTYEQYF.

J is TRBJ2-3 and V is TRBV18; D gene ambiguous. The CDR3 runs to 11 residues. V lost 2 bases and J lost 4, with 1 base in between. CDR1 and CDR2 (germline): KGHSH, LQKENI. Written as DNA, the CDR3 is TGTGCCAGCTCACCAGCAGATACGCAGTATTTT. Its translation: CASSPADTQYF. Variable domain in full (rest from reference TRBV18 and TRBJ2-3): NAGVMQNPRHLVRRRGQEARLRCSPMKGHSHVYWYRQLPEEGLKFMVYLQKENIIDESGMPKERFSAEFPKEGPSILRIQQVVRGDSAAYFCASSPADTQYFGPGTRLTVL.

The sample holds many counts of this clonotype. This chain joins TRBV2 and TRBJ2-2; maybe TRBD1 (6 bases). This CDR3 has 14 amino acids. Trimming pared 7 bases from V and 1 base from J, leaving 10 bases between. Germline assignment: CDR1 SNHLY and CDR2 FYNNEI. CDR3 region: CASKKTGNTGELFF. The CDR3 DNA follows: TGTGCCAGCAAGAAGACAGGGAACACCGGGGAGCTGTTTTTT. The whole variable domain, filled in from reference TRBV2 and TRBJ2-2, reads EPEVTQTPSHQVTQMGQEVILRCVPISNHLYFYWYRQILGQKVEFLVSFYNNEISEKSEIFDDQFSVERPDGSNFTLKIRSTKLEDSAMYFCASKKTGNTGELFFGEGSRLTVL.

This clonotype came up many times. This chain links TRBV20-1 with TRBJ2-2; 8 bases align to TRBD2. This CDR3 comprises 14 residues. Per germline, CDR1 DFQATT and CDR2 SNEGSKA (reference sequence). Written as DNA, the CDR3 is TGCAGCGCGCCGGGACTAGGAGGCACCGGGGAGCTGTTTTTT. Translation: CSAPGLGGTGELFF.

The rearrangement joins TRBV7-9 to TRBJ2-2; 9 positions match TRBD1. V gave up 3 bases and J gave up 7 bases; unmatched junction bases: 6. Looked up from germline, CDR1 is SEHNR and CDR2 is FQNEAQ (reference sequence). This CDR3 region has 15 residues. The CDR3: CASSFTGGFHGELFF. The DNA for the CDR3 is TGTGCCAGCAGCTTTACAGGGGGCTTCCACGGGGAGCTGTTTTTT.

The table lists this clonotype with many counts. The chain couples TRBV10-3 to TRBJ2-7; D tentatively reads TRBD1 or TRBD2 (5 bases each). CDR1 is ENHRY, CDR2 SYGVKD, per germline. This CDR3 region has 11 residues. The V gene lost 4 bases and the J gene lost 4 bases, with 5 bases spanning the gap. The CDR3 is CAISGGYEQYF. CDR3 coding DNA: TGTGCCATCAGTGGGGGGTACGAGCAGTACTTC.

This clonotype showed up many times. This rearrangement joins TRBV25-1 to TRBJ1-2; 10 bases line up with TRBD1. The ends lost 3 bases at V and 13 bases at J; junction bases unmatched: 14. The CDR3 sequence is 15 residues long. Germline V gene data show CDR1 as MGHDK and CDR2 as SYGVNS. The CDR3 coding sequence is TGTGCCAGCAGTGAGGGGCGCGGGAAGGGACAGGGGTTCACCTTC. It yields the protein CASSEGRGKGQGFTF.

Only a few counts were recorded for this clonotype. The CDR3 bases are TGCAGTGCTAAAGGGACTAGCGGGGCCGGGCCGTGGACCGGGGAGCTGTTTTTT. This encodes CSAKGTSGAGPWTGELFF. The chain carries TRBV20-1 and TRBJ2-2, with 13 bases that match TRBD2. This CDR3 contains 18 residues. The germline gives CDR1 DFQATT, CDR2 SNEGSKA (reference sequence). V was clipped by 4 bases and J by 5 bases; unmatched bases: 13.

Ten or more counts support this clonotype. The rearrangement joins TRBV6-2 or TRBV6-3 to TRBJ2-7; D might be TRBD1 (5 bases). V was trimmed by 10 bases and J by 2 bases, leaving 15 bases between them. Germline V lookup: CDR1 MNHEY, CDR2 SVGEGT. CDR3 size: 13 residues. In DNA form, the CDR3 reads TGTGCCACAGCCGAGGACAACCCCTACGAGCAGTACTTC. It yields the protein CATAEDNPYEQYF.

This clonotype occurred many times. The chain's CDR3 is CASSEMGENQPQHF. CDR3 sequence (DNA): TGTGCCAGCAGTGAAATGGGGGAAAATCAGCCCCAGCATTTT. This chain connects TRBV6-1 to TRBJ1-5; possible D gene TRBD1, 5 bases. CDR1 and CDR2 from the germline V gene are MNHNS and SASEGT. The V end was cut by 2 bases, the J end by 4 bases, with 9 bases between. The CDR3 consists of 14 residues.

This clonotype was found many times. The chain couples TRBV10-3 to TRBJ2-7; 9 bases agree with TRBD1. Unmatched junction bases numbered 7, after V lost 7 bases and J lost 6 bases. Germline CDR1 reads ENHRY; CDR2 reads SYGVKD. The CDR3 is 13 amino acids. As DNA, the CDR3 is TGTGCCATCACGCCGGGACAGGGCTCCGAGCAGTACTTC. The encoded protein is CAITPGQGSEQYF.

This clonotype was seen many times. This rearrangement joins TRBV10-3 to TRBJ1-1; D perhaps matches TRBD1 (5 bases). CDR3 length: 14 amino acids. Germline V gene sequence: CDR1 ENHRY, CDR2 SYGVKD. Trimming took off 7 bases at V and 2 bases at J, with 14 bases between the two ends. The CDR3 nucleotides read TGTGCCATCACGCAGGGAGCAGGAAACACTGAAGCTTTCTTT. This gives the protein CAITQGAGNTEAFF.

In this sample, this clonotype turned up many times. The chain links TRBV20-1 to TRBJ2-4; no definite D call. Per germline, CDR1 DFQATT and CDR2 SNEGSKA (reference sequence). Between the trimmed V and J ends, which lost 5 bases and 5 bases, there was a span of 7 bases. The CDR3 loop spans 11 amino acids. The CDR3 nucleotides are TGCAGTGCTTCAAATCAAAACATTCAGTACTTC. It is translated as CSASNQNIQYF.

The chain recombines TRBV27 with TRBJ2-7; 14 bases agree with TRBD2. There are 16 residues in the CDR3. Per germline, CDR1 MNHEY and CDR2 SMNVEV (reference sequence). V shed 5 bases and J 1 base; nucleotides not matched to a gene: 4. CDR3 nucleotide sequence: TGTGCCAGCAGTACCAGGACTAGCGGGGGGTCCTACGAGCAGTACTTC. Its protein product is CASSTRTSGGSYEQYF.

This clonotype was counted at least ten times. The V and J genes are TRBV11-1 and TRBJ1-5, with D hard to call. This CDR3 is built from 16 residues. CDR1 and CDR2 (germline): SGHAT, FQDESV (reference sequence). V was cut by 1 base and J by 2 bases, with 12 bases left in between. Here the CDR3 DNA reads TGTGCCAGCAGCTTAGTGGGCAGGAGGGGCAATCAGCCCCAGCATTTT. This sequence encodes CASSLVGRRGNQPQHF.